This T cell receptor (beta chain) stems from a study of blood T cell repertoires in COVID-19. About the research overall: T cells, B-cell-depleted T cells, or PBMCs supplied cDNA or gDNA.

Data came from immunoSEQ multiplex PCR; TCRdb stores just in-frame clones and leaves some out. The table includes under 150,000 clones, more than 75% detected once. Sequencing used peripheral blood. This TCR came from a man between 45 and 60 years old with active COVID-19.

Here the CDR3 DNA reads TGTGCCAGCTCGAGGGGACAGGGGAGCACTGAAGCTTTCTTT. Its protein is CASSRGQGSTEAFF. The chain recombines TRBV18 with TRBJ1-1; 10 bases are a match to TRBD1. CDR3 size: 14 residues. After removal of 6 bases from V and 4 bases from J, the junction contained 5 bases not matched to a gene. Germline V gene data show CDR1 as KGHSH and CDR2 as LQKENI.